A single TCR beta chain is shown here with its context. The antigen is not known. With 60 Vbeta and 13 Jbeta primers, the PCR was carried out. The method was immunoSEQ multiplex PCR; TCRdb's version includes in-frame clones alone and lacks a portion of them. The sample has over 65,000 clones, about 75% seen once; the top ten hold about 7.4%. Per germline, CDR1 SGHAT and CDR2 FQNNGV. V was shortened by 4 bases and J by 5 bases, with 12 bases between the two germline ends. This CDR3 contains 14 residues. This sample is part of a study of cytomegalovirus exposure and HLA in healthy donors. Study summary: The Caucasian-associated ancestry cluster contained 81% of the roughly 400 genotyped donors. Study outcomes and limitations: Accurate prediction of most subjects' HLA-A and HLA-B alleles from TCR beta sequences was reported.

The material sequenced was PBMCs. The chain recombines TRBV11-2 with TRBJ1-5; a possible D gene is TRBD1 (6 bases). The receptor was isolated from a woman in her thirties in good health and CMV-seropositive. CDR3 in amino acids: CASSSQGTDQPQHF. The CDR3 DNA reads TGTGCCAGCAGCTCCCAGGGGACCGATCAGCCCCAGCATTTT. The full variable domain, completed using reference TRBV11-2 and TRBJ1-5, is EAGVAQSPRYKIIEKRQSVAFWCNPISGHATLYWYQQILGQGPKLLIQFQNNGVVDDSQLPKDRFSAERLKGVDSTLKIQPAKLEDSAVYLCASSSQGTDQPQHFGDGTRLSIL.